A single sample is the source of the 24 T cell receptor beta chains below, sequenced in a study of response to subunit inactivated influenza vaccine. TCRdb redid the calling of the RT-PCR reads with MiXCR, one entry per CDR3 protein. The repertoire holds some 180,000 distinct CDR3 sequences, with around 9% as singletons. Sequencing used non-naive T cells sorted from PBMCs, obtained on the day of vaccination. These receptors were taken from a man in his fifties or sixties who received an inactivated influenza vaccine.

There are a few counts of this clonotype. The chain joins TRBV3-1 to TRBJ2-1; 9 nucleotides agree with TRBD2. CDR1 and CDR2 from the germline V gene are LGHDT and YNNKEL (reference sequence). The CDR3 runs to 16 residues. Germline trimming cut 3 bases from V and 3 bases from J; bases unmatched to any gene: 6. CDR3 loop: CASSHGLANYYNEQFF. The CDR3 bases are TGTGCCAGCAGCCACGGACTAGCGAACTACTACAATGAGCAGTTCTTC.

This clonotype was detected many times. This chain connects TRBV6-5 to TRBJ1-4; D gene ambiguous. V was trimmed by 2 bases and J by 6 bases, leaving 7 bases between them. The germline V gene has CDR1 MNHEY and CDR2 SVGAGI. The CDR3 is 13 residues long. CDR3 protein: CASSYGGDEKLFF. The DNA of the CDR3 is TGTGCCAGCAGTTACGGCGGAGATGAAAAACTGTTTTTT.

The sample holds a few counts of this clonotype. V and J are TRBV28 and TRBJ2-3, with a possible D match to TRBD1 (5 bases). Deletions cut 7 bases from V and 3 bases from J, with 11 bases between. CDR3 length equals 13 residues. Germline V lookup: CDR1 MDHEN, CDR2 SYDVKM. CDR3 coding DNA: TGTGCCAGCACGCGACAGTCTACAGATACGCAGTATTTT. Translated: CASTRQSTDTQYF.

The chain links TRBV6-2 or TRBV6-3 to TRBJ2-6; 10 positions agree with TRBD1. Germline loops: CDR1 MNHEY, CDR2 SVGEGT. J lost 1 base, V lost 5 bases, and 5 bases had no gene match. This CDR3 has 17 amino acids. CDR3 region: CASSKTGGGSGANVLTF. The CDR3 DNA reads as TGTGCCAGCAGTAAGACAGGGGGCGGATCTGGGGCCAACGTCCTGACTTTC.

There are a few counts of this clonotype. V and J are TRBV7-2 and TRBJ2-7; 11 nucleotides line up with TRBD2. Trimming cost V 0 bases and J 4 bases; bases outside gene matches: 8. Germline V gene lookup returns CDR1 SGHTA and CDR2 FQGNSA. The length of the CDR3 is 17 residues. CDR3 amino acids: CASSLARASGGMYEQYF. CDR3 bases: TGTGCCAGCAGCTTAGCGCGGGCTAGCGGGGGGATGTACGAGCAGTACTTC.

J is TRBJ1-3 and V is TRBV6-6, with D hard to call. The CDR3 length is 12 residues. V lost 2 bases to trimming and J lost 3 bases, with 2 bases between them. Germline CDR1 reads MNHNY; CDR2 reads SVGAGI (reference sequence). The CDR3: CASSYGGNTIYF. The CDR3 DNA reads TGTGCCAGCAGTTACGGTGGAAACACCATATATTTT.

At least ten counts were recorded for this clonotype. The rearrangement uses TRBV7-2 and TRBJ1-5; D might be TRBD1 (5 bases). The CDR3 is 15 amino acids. The V gene lost 2 bases and the J gene lost 0 bases, with 8 bases spanning the gap. The germline V gene has CDR1 SGHTA and CDR2 FQGNSA. CDR3 DNA sequence: TGTGCCAGCAGCTTATCGGGGACTAGCAATCAGCCCCAGCATTTT. Residues: CASSLSGTSNQPQHF.

The rearrangement uses TRBV12-3 or TRBV12-4 and TRBJ2-7, with D tentatively TRBD1 (6 bases). Trimming shortened V by 5 bases and J by 3 bases, and 14 bases separated the two germline ends. This CDR3 region has 14 residues. CDR3 sequence (DNA): TGTGCCAGCAGTCCCGGGACAACCTACTACGAGCAGTACTTC. Residues: CASSPGTTYYEQYF.

This clonotype was observed a handful of times. The chain couples TRBV10-3 to TRBJ2-5, with a tentative D call TRBD2 (6 bases). The germline CDR1 and CDR2 sequences are ENHRY and SYGVKD. V lost 11 bases to trimming and J lost 4 bases, with 17 bases between them. The CDR3 covers 13 residues. CDR3 in DNA: TGTGCCGTCCTCCCGATGGGGGGAGAGACCCAGTACTTC. Residues: CAVLPMGGETQYF.

This clonotype has only a few counts. The chain joins TRBV20-1 to TRBJ2-7; 12 nucleotides align to TRBD2. J was trimmed by 2 bases and V by 4 bases; bases with no gene match: 0. Germline CDR1 and CDR2: DFQATT and SNEGSKA (reference sequence). CDR3 length: 13 residues. The CDR3 nucleotides are TGCAGTGCTACTAGCGGGGGGGCCTACGAGCAGTACTTC. This gives the protein CSATSGGAYEQYF.

The CDR3 sequence: CASTRGNYGYTF. As DNA, the CDR3 is TGTGCCAGCACCCGCGGTAACTATGGCTACACCTTC. The gene calls are TRBV6-2 or TRBV6-3 and TRBJ1-2; no clear D gene. The CDR3 is 12 residues long. Germline values: CDR1 MNHEY, CDR2 SVGEGT. Trimming left V 7 bases short and J 1 base short, with 7 bases between.

This clonotype came up a few times. V and J are TRBV20-1 and TRBJ2-7; TRBD1 aligns across 8 bases. This CDR3 is built from 16 residues. Trimming removed 6 bases from V and 3 bases from J; junction bases left unmatched: 16. The germline V gene has CDR1 DFQATT and CDR2 SNEGSKA (reference sequence). The CDR3 reads CSATNPRTGILYEQYF. CDR3 nucleotide sequence: TGCAGTGCAACTAACCCCCGGACAGGGATTCTCTACGAGCAGTACTTC.

The chain joins TRBV7-9 to TRBJ1-1, with no clear D. Germline CDR1 is SEHNR and CDR2 is FQNEAQ (reference sequence). The CDR3 is 12 amino acids. Trimming left V 7 bases short and J 7 bases short, with 13 bases between. CDR3 in amino acids: CASKLNVGEAFF. CDR3 coding DNA: TGTGCCAGCAAGTTAAACGTCGGTGAAGCTTTCTTT.

The rearrangement uses TRBV5-1 and TRBJ1-5, with no clear D. The CDR3 contains 15 residues. CDR1 SGHRS and CDR2 YFSETQ come from the germline V gene. Between the trimmed V and J ends, which lost 0 bases and 0 bases, there was a span of 7 bases. The DNA for the CDR3 is TGCGCCAGCAGCTTGGTCCCGGATAGCAATCAGCCCCAGCATTTT. Amino acid sequence: CASSLVPDSNQPQHF.

This clonotype was seen a handful of times. The genes are TRBV20-1 and TRBJ2-7; no reliable D call. Between the trimmed V and J ends, which lost 0 bases and 0 bases, there was a span of 9 bases. This CDR3 has 14 amino acids. CDR1 and CDR2 (germline): DFQATT, SNEGSKA (reference sequence). The CDR3 protein is CSARDPYSSYEQYF. Here the CDR3 DNA reads TGCAGTGCTAGAGACCCGTACAGCTCCTACGAGCAGTACTTC.

At least ten counts were recorded for this clonotype. The chain couples TRBV5-1 to TRBJ1-1; D remains unclear. Germline values: CDR1 SGHRS, CDR2 YFSETQ. Trimming cost V 1 base and J 0 bases, with 16 bases left between them. The CDR3 is 17 residues long. The CDR3 coding sequence is TGCGCCAGCAGCTTGTCCCGGGTAGGTGCCATGAACACTGAAGCTTTCTTT. It yields the protein CASSLSRVGAMNTEAFF.

The CDR3 bases are TGTGCCAGCTCACGCGATGAAAAACTGTTTTTT. Its protein product is CASSRDEKLFF. This sequence joins TRBV18 and TRBJ1-4; D not resolved. Trimming cost V 4 bases and J 6 bases, with 3 bases left between them. The length of the CDR3 is 11 residues. Germline CDR1 and CDR2: KGHSH and LQKENI.

This clonotype was seen repeatedly, ten times or more. The chain recombines TRBV12-3 or TRBV12-4 with TRBJ1-5, with D unclear. The length of the CDR3 is 18 residues. V was clipped by 2 bases and J by 0 bases, with 17 bases between them. CDR3 region: CASSLSPGILHSNQPQHF. For the CDR3, the DNA is TGTGCCAGCAGTTTATCACCCGGGATCCTTCATAGCAATCAGCCCCAGCATTTT.

This clonotype was observed many times. The V and J genes are TRBV4-3 and TRBJ2-5, with 7 nucleotides matching TRBD1. The length of the CDR3 is 15 residues. From germline, CDR1 is LGHNA and CDR2 YSLEER. With V trimmed by 0 bases and J by 5 bases, 6 bases remained unmatched. The CDR3 is CASSQEWQGEETQYF. The CDR3 nucleotides are TGCGCCAGCAGCCAAGAATGGCAGGGGGAGGAGACCCAGTACTTC.

The sample holds a few counts of this clonotype. The chain uses TRBV5-1 and TRBJ2-1, with 10 bases aligning to TRBD1. Trimming at V came to 7 bases and at J to 7 bases, leaving 5 bases not matched to a gene. Germline CDR1 and CDR2: SGHRS and YFSETQ. This CDR3 has 13 residues. CDR3 amino acids: CASLSGQGNEQFF. DNA of the CDR3: TGCGCCAGCCTCTCGGGACAGGGGAATGAGCAGTTCTTC.

This clonotype was recorded at least ten times. The chain uses TRBV20-1 and TRBJ1-1; 8 bases agree with TRBD1. Looked up from germline, CDR1 is DFQATT and CDR2 is SNEGSKA (reference sequence). J gave up 5 bases and V 4 bases, and 12 bases lay outside the gene matches. This CDR3 is built from 15 residues. The CDR3 DNA reads as TGCAGTGCTACGGCACCGGGCAGGGGGCAAACTGAAGCTTTCTTT. Translating it yields CSATAPGRGQTEAFF.

This clonotype occurred many times. This sequence joins TRBV20-1 and TRBJ1-4, with D possibly TRBD1 on 6 matching bases. V was cut by 1 base and J by 3 bases, with 6 bases left in between. Germline-derived CDR1 and CDR2 are DFQATT and SNEGSKA (reference sequence). The length of the CDR3 is 13 residues. The CDR3 reads CSARGTANEKLFF. The CDR3 bases are TGCAGTGCTAGAGGGACAGCTAATGAAAAACTGTTTTTT.

This rearrangement joins TRBV20-1 to TRBJ2-1; TRBD2 matches 11 bases. The CDR3 length is 17 residues. Germline CDR1 is DFQATT and CDR2 is SNEGSKA (reference sequence). The J segment lost 3 bases and the V segment lost 6 bases, leaving 13 bases of the junction unmatched. CDR3 loop: CSAKGLAVGSGYNEQFF. CDR3 bases: TGCAGTGCCAAGGGACTAGCGGTTGGTTCGGGCTACAATGAGCAGTTCTTC.

The chain is built from TRBV11-3 and TRBJ2-1, with D unclear. CDR3 length: 15 residues. The V gene lost 1 base and the J gene lost 4 bases, with 11 bases spanning the gap. Germline V lookup: CDR1 SGHNT, CDR2 YENEEA. The CDR3 loop reads CASSLGLVVYNEQFF. DNA of the CDR3: TGTGCCAGCAGCTTAGGATTGGTGGTATACAATGAGCAGTTCTTC.